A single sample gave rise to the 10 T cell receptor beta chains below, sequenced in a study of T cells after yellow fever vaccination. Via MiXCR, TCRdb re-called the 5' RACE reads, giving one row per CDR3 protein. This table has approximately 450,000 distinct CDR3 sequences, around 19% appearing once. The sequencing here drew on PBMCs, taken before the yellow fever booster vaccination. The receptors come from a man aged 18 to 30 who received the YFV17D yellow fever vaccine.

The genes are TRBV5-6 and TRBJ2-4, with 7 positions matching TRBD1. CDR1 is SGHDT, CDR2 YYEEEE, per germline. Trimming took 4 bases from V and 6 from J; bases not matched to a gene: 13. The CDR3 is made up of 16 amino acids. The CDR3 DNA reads TGTGCCAGCAGCAACGAGATAGGGCGACAGGGAAACATTCAGTACTTC. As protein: CASSNEIGRQGNIQYF.

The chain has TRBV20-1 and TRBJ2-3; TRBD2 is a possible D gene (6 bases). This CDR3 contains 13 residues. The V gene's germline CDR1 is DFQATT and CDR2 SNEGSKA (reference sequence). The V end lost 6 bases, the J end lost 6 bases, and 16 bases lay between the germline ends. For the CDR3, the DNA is TGCAGTGCCCCCGCTCCCGCGGGGGATACGCAGTATTTT. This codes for CSAPAPAGDTQYF.

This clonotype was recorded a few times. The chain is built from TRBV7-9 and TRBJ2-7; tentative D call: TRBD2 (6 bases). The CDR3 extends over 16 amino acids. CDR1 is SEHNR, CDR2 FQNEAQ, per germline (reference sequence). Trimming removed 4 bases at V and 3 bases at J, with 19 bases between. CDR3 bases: TGTGCCAGCAGCTCCGGTGGAGGGAGGCTGATCTACGAGCAGTACTTC. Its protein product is CASSSGGGRLIYEQYF.

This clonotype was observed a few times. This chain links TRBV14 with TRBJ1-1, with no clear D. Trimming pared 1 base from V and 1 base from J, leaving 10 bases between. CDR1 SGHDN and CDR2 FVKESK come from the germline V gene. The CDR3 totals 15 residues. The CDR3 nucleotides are TGTGCCAGCAGCCAAGCTGGCCTGACGAACACTGAAGCTTTCTTT. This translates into CASSQAGLTNTEAFF.

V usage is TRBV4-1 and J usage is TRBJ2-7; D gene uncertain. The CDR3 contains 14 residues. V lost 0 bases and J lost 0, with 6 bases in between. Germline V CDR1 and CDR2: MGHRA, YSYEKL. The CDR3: CASSQEPVSYEQYV. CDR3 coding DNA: TGCGCCAGCAGCCAAGAACCGGTCTCCTACGAGCAGTACGTC.

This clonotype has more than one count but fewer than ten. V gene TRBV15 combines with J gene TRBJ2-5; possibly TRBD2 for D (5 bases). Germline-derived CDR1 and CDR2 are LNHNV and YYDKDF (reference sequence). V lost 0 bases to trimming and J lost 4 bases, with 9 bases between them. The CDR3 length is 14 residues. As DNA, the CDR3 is TGTGCCACCAGCAGAGAGGCGGGCCTAGAGACCCAGTACTTC. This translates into CATSREAGLETQYF.

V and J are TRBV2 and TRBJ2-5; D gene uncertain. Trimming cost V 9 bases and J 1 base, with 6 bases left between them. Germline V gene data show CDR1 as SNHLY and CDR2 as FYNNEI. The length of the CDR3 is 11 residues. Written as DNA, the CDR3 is TGTGCCAGAAACACCCAAGAGACCCAGTACTTC. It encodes CARNTQETQYF.

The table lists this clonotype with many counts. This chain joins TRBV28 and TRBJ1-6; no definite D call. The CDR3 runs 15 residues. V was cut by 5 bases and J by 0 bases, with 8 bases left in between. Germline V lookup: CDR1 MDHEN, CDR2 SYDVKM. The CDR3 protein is CASSLLSSYNSPLHF. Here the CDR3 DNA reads TGTGCCAGCAGTCTTTTGAGCTCCTATAATTCACCCCTCCACTTT.

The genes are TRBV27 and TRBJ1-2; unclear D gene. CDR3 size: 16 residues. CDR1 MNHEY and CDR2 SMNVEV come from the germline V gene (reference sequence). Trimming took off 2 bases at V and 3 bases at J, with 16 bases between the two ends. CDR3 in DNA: TGTGCCAGCAGTTTAAGAAGGGCCATGAGGGACTATGGCTACACCTTC. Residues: CASSLRRAMRDYGYTF.

CDR3 DNA sequence: TGTGCCAGCAGTTTAGCCGGGAGTCTTGCCAAGTTCTTC. This gives the protein CASSLAGSLAKFF. V and J are TRBV12-3 or TRBV12-4 and TRBJ2-1; D is perhaps TRBD2 (6 bases). The CDR3 runs to 13 residues. V was clipped by 0 bases and J by 14 bases, with 14 bases between them.